Below, one T cell receptor (beta chain) is given with its context. Its target is unknown. Assay used: immunoSEQ multiplex PCR; TCRdb lists only in-frame clones, some missing. The table shows roughly 28,000 clones, with 91% occurring only once. Autoimmune disease history or systemic immunosuppression excluded patients. Germline CDR1 and CDR2: KGHSH and LQKENI. V was pared by 3 bases and J by 2 bases, with 8 bases between. This CDR3 has 14 amino acids. These data belong to a study of OX40 agonist ivuxolimab in advanced cancers. Regarding the study as a whole: Among the lowest peripheral clonal expansion occurred in 0.1-3.0 mg/kg partial responders. Doses of 0.1 to 3.0 mg/kg were accompanied by clonal expansion of CD4+ and CD8+ blood T cells by week 6. Researchers did not establish what antigens the expanded peripheral T cells target.

The sequence came from an adult with an advanced solid tumor such as melanoma, head and neck, liver or kidney cancer. The sequencing used CD4+ or CD8+ T cells sorted from blood, collected in a trial of the OX40 agonist ivuxolimab. The chain combines TRBV18 with TRBJ1-5; TRBD1 is a possible D gene (6 bases). In DNA form, the CDR3 reads TGTGCCAGCTCACCCGGGGGCGGCAATCAGCCCCAGCATTTT. Protein sequence: CASSPGGGNQPQHF.